This T cell receptor (beta chain) stems from a study of metastatic and nonmetastatic thyroid tumors. Germline CDR1 LGHDT, CDR2 YNNKEL (reference sequence). Trimming pared 0 bases from V and 7 bases from J, leaving 12 bases between. The CDR3 is 14 residues long. Many counts were recorded for this clone. Using MiXCR, TCRdb reanalyzed the PCR reads. The table has tens of thousands of clones, around 30% seen once. Among the patients, none had received any treatment before thyroid surgery. The chain carries TRBV3-1 and TRBJ2-5, with no clear D. The source of this sequence is a female donor with papillary thyroid cancer or a benign thyroid nodule (not recorded which). Some clones in this sample may be carry-over from other donors' samples. Material: blood. The CDR3: CASSQEVGRGTQYF. In DNA, the CDR3 is TGTGCCAGCAGCCAAGAGGTCGGGCGCGGGACCCAGTACTTC.